This entry describes one TCR beta chain. Antigen: not known. Trimming cost V 1 base and J 8 bases, with 17 bases left between them. CDR1 is MGHRA, CDR2 YSYEKL, per germline. This CDR3 spans 16 amino acids. The sample originates from a study of cytomegalovirus exposure and HLA in healthy donors. Regarding the study as a whole: Reports state that TCR beta sequences accurately predicted most subjects' HLA-A and HLA-B alleles. The study listed about 150 cytomegalovirus-associated TCR beta chains. With later analysis, a missense DCLRE1C variant became linked to TCR beta V- and J-gene trimming.

These donors counted as nominally healthy when sampled, but unrecorded immune exposures were likely. The primer mix had 60 Vbeta and 13 Jbeta primers. TCRdb's table, derived via immunoSEQ multiplex PCR, lists solely in-frame clones and lacks some. This sample has 150,000 to 200,000 clones; roughly 72% occur once, and the top ten carry 2% to 2.5%. The sequence was collected from a woman younger than 45 in good health and CMV-seropositive. The V gene is TRBV4-1, the J gene TRBJ1-4; D gene unclear. The sequencing input was PBMCs. CDR3 in amino acids: CASSQASGSVGEKLFF. In nucleotides, the CDR3 is TGCGCCAGCAGCCAAGCTTCAGGATCGGTTGGAGAAAAACTGTTTTTT.